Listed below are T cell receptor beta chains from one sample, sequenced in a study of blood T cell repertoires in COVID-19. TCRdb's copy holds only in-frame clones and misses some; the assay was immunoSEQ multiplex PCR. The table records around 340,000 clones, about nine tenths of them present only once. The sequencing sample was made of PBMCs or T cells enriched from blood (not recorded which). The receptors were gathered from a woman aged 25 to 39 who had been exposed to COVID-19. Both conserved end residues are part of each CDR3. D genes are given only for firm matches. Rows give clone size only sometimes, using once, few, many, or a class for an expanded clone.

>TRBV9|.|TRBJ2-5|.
CASSVDQGQETQYF
TGTGCCAGCAGCGTAGATCAGGGCCAAGAGACCCAGTACTTC
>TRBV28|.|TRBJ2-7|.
CASTTPPYEQYF
TGTGCCAGCACTACTCCCCCCTACGAGCAGTACTTC
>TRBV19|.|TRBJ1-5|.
CASSPNPGQPQHF
TGTGCCAGTAGTCCCAACCCGGGGCAGCCCCAGCATTTT
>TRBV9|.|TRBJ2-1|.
CASTRGVAPDEQFF
TGTGCCAGCACCCGGGGTGTGGCCCCGGATGAGCAGTTCTTC
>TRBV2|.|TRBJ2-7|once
CASSEPGFGYF
TGTGCCAGCAGTGAACCGGGTTTTGGGTACTTC
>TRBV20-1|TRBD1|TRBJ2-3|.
CSAKDRTTQYF
TGCAGTGCTAAGGACAGGACTACGCAGTATTTT
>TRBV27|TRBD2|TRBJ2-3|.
CASSLTSGSSDTQYF
TGTGCCAGCAGTCTGACTAGCGGGAGCTCAGATACGCAGTATTTT
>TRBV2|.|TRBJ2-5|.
CASQGGQETQYF
TGTGCTAGTCAGGGGGGCCAAGAGACCCAGTACTTC
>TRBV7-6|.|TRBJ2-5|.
CASSSLRVLQETQYF
TGTGCCAGCAGCTCCCTTCGGGTGCTACAAGAGACCCAGTACTTC
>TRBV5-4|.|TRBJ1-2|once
CASSGVGDGYTF
TGTGCCAGCAGCGGCGTGGGCGATGGCTACACCTTC
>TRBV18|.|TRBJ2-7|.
CASSPSFPYEQYF
TGTGCCAGCTCACCGTCCTTTCCCTACGAGCAGTACTTC
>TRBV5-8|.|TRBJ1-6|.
CASSLFWGQNNSPLHF
TGTGCCAGCAGCTTGTTTTGGGGCCAGAATAATTCACCCCTCCACTTT
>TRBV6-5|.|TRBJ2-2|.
CASSYSSYPGELFF
TGTGCCAGCAGTTACTCGTCCTACCCTGGGGAGCTGTTTTTT
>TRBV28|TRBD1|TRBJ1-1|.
CASSYDRVLAEAFF
TGTGCCAGCAGCTATGACAGGGTACTTGCTGAAGCTTTCTTT
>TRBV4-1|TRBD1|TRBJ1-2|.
CASSQDGAGQGRYYGYTF
TGCGCCAGCAGCCAAGATGGGGCGGGACAGGGGCGCTACTATGGCTACACCTTC
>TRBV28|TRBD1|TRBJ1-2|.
CASRVQGAKTGYTF
TGTGCCAGCCGGGTGCAGGGGGCGAAAACTGGCTACACCTTC
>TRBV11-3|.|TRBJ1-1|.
CASSFEAGAEAFF
TGTGCCAGCAGCTTCGAGGCAGGGGCTGAAGCTTTCTTT
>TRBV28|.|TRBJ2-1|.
CASSLLRPEGFF
TGTGCCAGCAGTTTATTGCGGCCTGAGGGGTTCTTC
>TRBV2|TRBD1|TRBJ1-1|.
CASSTFRGITEAFF
TGTGCCAGCAGTACTTTCAGGGGGATCACTGAAGCTTTCTTT
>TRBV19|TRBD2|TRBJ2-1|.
CASSFTPRLAANAYNEQFF
TGTGCCAGTAGTTTCACACCGCGACTAGCGGCCAATGCCTACAATGAGCAGTTCTTC
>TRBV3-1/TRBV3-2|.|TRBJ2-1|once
CASSQGVGSNEQFF
TGTGCCAGCAGCCAAGGGGTAGGGAGCAATGAGCAGTTCTTC
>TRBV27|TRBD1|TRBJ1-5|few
CASSFGTGHSNQPQHF
TGTGCCAGCAGTTTCGGGACAGGGCATAGCAATCAGCCCCAGCATTTT
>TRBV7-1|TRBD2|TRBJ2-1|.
CASSSPDSEHPGTSGRASGNEQFF
TGTGCCAGCAGCTCCCCCGATAGCGAACATCCCGGGACTAGCGGGAGGGCCTCGGGGAATGAGCAGTTCTTC
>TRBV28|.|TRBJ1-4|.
CASREVGRRVREKLFF
TGTGCCAGCAGGGAGGTGGGGAGGCGGGTCCGTGAAAAACTGTTTTTT
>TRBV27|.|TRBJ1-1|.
CASSLHRVNTEAFF
TGTGCCAGCAGTTTGCACAGGGTGAACACTGAAGCTTTCTTT
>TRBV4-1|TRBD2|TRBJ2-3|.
CASSQVELAGGHTDTQYF
TGCGCCAGCAGCCAAGTGGAACTAGCGGGAGGCCACACAGATACGCAGTATTTT
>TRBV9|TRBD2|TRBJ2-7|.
CASSAGLAGPQLHEQYF
TGTGCCAGCAGCGCGGGACTAGCGGGACCCCAGCTCCACGAGCAGTACTTC
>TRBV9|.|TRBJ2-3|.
CASSVRTNTDTQYF
TGTGCCAGCAGCGTAAGAACTAACACAGATACGCAGTATTTT
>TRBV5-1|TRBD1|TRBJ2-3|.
CASSTGTGGDYTDTQYF
TGCGCCAGCAGCACGGGGACAGGGGGCGACTACACAGATACGCAGTATTTT
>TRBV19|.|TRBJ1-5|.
CASSPSWHQPQHF
TGTGCCAGTAGTCCATCCTGGCACCAGCCCCAGCATTTT
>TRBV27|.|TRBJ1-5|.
CASARSGQPQHF
TGTGCCAGCGCCCGGAGCGGTCAGCCCCAGCATTTT
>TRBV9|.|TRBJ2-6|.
CASSAPRQGTGANVLTF
TGTGCCAGCAGCGCCCCTCGCCAGGGCACTGGGGCCAACGTCCTGACTTTC
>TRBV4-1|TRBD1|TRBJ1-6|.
CASSHLGTVNNSPLHF
TGCGCCAGCAGCCACCTCGGGACAGTGAATAATTCACCCCTCCACTTT
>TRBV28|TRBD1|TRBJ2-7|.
CASSPGTGLSGEQYF
TGTGCCAGCAGTCCAGGGACAGGGCTGTCTGGTGAGCAGTACTTC
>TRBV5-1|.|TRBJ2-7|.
CASSLNSYEQYF
TGCGCCAGCAGCCTAAACTCCTACGAGCAGTACTTC
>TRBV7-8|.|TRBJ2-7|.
CASSSGPTRHEQYF
TGTGCCAGCAGCTCAGGGCCCACTCGACACGAGCAGTACTTC
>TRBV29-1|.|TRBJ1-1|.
CSVEVSSNTEAFF
TGCAGCGTTGAGGTTTCGAGTAACACTGAAGCTTTCTTT
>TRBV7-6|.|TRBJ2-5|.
CASSLGLVQETQYF
TGTGCCAGCAGCCTAGGACTCGTCCAAGAGACCCAGTACTTC
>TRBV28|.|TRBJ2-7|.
CASSLQGSYEQYF
TGTGCCAGCAGTTTGCAGGGCTCCTACGAGCAGTACTTC
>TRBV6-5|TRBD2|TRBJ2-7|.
CASSYGTSGRGEQYF
TGTGCCAGCAGTTACGGGACTAGCGGGAGAGGGGAGCAGTACTTC
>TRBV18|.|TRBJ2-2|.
CASSPQGGFTGELFF
TGTGCCAGCTCACCCCAGGGAGGCTTCACCGGGGAGCTGTTTTTT
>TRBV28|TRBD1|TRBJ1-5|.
CASSLNRGNQPQHF
TGTGCCAGCAGTTTAAACAGGGGGAATCAGCCCCAGCATTTT
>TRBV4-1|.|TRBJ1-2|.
CASSQDVQGHYGYTF
TGCGCCAGCAGCCAAGACGTACAGGGCCACTATGGCTACACCTTC
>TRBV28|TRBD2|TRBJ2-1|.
CASTPGGLSDNEQFF
TGTGCCAGCACTCCGGGGGGTCTAAGCGACAATGAGCAGTTCTTC
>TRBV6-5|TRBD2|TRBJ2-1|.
CASSYSTSGTDNEQFF
TGTGCCAGCAGTTACTCAACTAGCGGGACAGACAATGAGCAGTTCTTC
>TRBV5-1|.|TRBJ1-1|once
CASSSVSDTEAFF
TGCGCCAGCAGCTCGGTATCCGACACTGAAGCTTTCTTT
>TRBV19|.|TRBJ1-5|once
CASSPRAGYNQPQHF
TGTGCCAGTAGTCCACGGGCGGGCTACAATCAGCCCCAGCATTTT
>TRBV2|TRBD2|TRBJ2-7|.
CASSTSGRLPYEQYF
TGTGCCAGCAGTACTAGCGGGAGGCTACCCTACGAGCAGTACTTC
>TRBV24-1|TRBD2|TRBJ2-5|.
CATSDLGLADQETQYF
TGTGCCACCAGTGACCTGGGACTAGCGGACCAAGAGACCCAGTACTTC
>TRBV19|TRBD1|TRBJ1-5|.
CASKSGQVDQPQHF
TGTGCCAGTAAATCGGGACAGGTGGATCAGCCCCAGCATTTT
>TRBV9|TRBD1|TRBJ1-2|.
CASSVGRDRDYGYTF
TGTGCCAGCAGCGTAGGCCGGGACAGAGACTATGGCTACACCTTC
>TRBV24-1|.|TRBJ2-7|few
CATAASNAHREQYF
TGTGCCACCGCTGCGTCCAACGCCCACCGGGAGCAGTACTTC
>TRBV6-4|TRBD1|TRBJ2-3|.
CASSVGQGADTQYF
TGTGCCAGCAGTGTGGGACAGGGGGCTGATACGCAGTATTTT